The text below deals with one TCR beta chain. Its target is not known. After removal of 1 base from V and 1 base from J, the junction contained 3 bases not matched to a gene. Germline V gene data show CDR1 as LGHNA and CDR2 as YNFKEQ. There are 17 residues in the CDR3. The sample belongs to a study of cytomegalovirus exposure and HLA in healthy donors. Study observations and caveats: Overall, approximately 150 TCR beta chains were annotated as cytomegalovirus-associated. For presence/absence analyses, sequencing depth was assumed to be roughly uniform across donors.

The primer mix had 60 Vbeta and 13 Jbeta primers. Profiling relied on immunoSEQ multiplex PCR, and the TCRdb table lists in-frame clones only, not all of them. The table shows under 200,000 clones, with about three quarters occurring only once. The TCR was taken from a man aged 50 or older in good health and CMV-seropositive. Sequencing was carried out using PBMCs. The J gene is TRBJ2-5, the V gene TRBV4-2; 13 bases are shared with TRBD2. The CDR3: CASSQVTSGGAQETQYF. CDR3 nucleotide sequence: TGTGCCAGCAGCCAAGTTACTAGCGGGGGGGCCCAAGAGACCCAGTACTTC.